The clone carrying this TCR beta chain was observed a handful of times. Antigen: not known. These data originate in a study of T cells in Graves' hyperthyroidism and ophthalmopathy. Study-wide findings and caveats: Blood held most thyroid clonotypes expanded above 0.001 frequency.

TCR beta CDR3 regions were amplified from RNA. The TCR CDR3 was amplified in a first-round RT-PCR using the HTBI primer set. A single record per CDR3 protein comes from TCRdb applying MiXCR to the multiplex PCR reads. Here the sample spans about 350,000 distinct CDR3 sequences, roughly 18% being singletons. Germline V gene data show CDR1 as MNHEY and CDR2 as SVGAGI. Trimming left V 0 bases short and J 2 bases short, with 8 bases between. This CDR3 region has 14 residues. Under 3 months was the duration of disease in ophthalmopathy patients, who also had a Clinical Activity Score of at least 3 and a NOSPECS grade of at least 4. Patients were excluded for uncontrolled infection, other autoimmune disease, pregnancy or lactation.

The receptor was isolated from a woman aged 40 to 55 with Graves' ophthalmopathy. The rearrangement uses TRBV6-5 and TRBJ2-7; no clear D. The sequencing sample was made of blood. Here the CDR3 reads CASSYSGWPYEQYF. Here the CDR3 DNA reads TGTGCCAGCAGTTACTCTGGCTGGCCCTACGAGCAGTACTTC.